This TCR beta chain was retrieved from a study of T cell responses to AZD1222 COVID-19 vaccine. Study background: Investigators merged groups given second doses at roughly 4 or roughly 12 weeks. Study-wide results and caveats: Seropositive at baseline were only a handful of AZD1222 recipients. The study reported that nearly half of spike-specific TCRs target unmutated variant regions.

Concerning this clone itself: What it binds is not known.

Assay used: immunoSEQ multiplex PCR; TCRdb lists only in-frame clones, some missing. This sample carries 120,000 or so clones, just over 90% of them seen once, and the ten largest clones take around 7.2%. Germline V CDR1 and CDR2: KGHSH, LQKENI. The CDR3 is made up of 15 amino acids. After removal of 8 bases from V and 4 bases from J, the junction contained 14 bases not matched to a gene. The chain links TRBV18 to TRBJ2-7, with 7 positions matching TRBD2. Specimen: peripheral blood, collected on day 0 of AZD1222 vaccination. The receptor's source is an adult in good health. CDR3 in amino acids: CASHHHQTSVYEQYF. CDR3 bases: TGTGCCAGCCACCATCATCAAACTAGCGTTTACGAGCAGTACTTC.